A selection of T cell receptor beta chains follows, all from one sample in a study of blood T cell repertoires in COVID-19. Profiling relied on immunoSEQ multiplex PCR, and the TCRdb table lists in-frame clones only, not all of them. The data show roughly 290,000 clones, over 75% seen once. Specimen: PBMCs or T cells enriched from blood (not recorded which). These receptors all stem from a woman aged 30 to 39 who had recovered from COVID-19. Each CDR3 is given with its conserved first and last residue. D genes are given only for firm matches. Size values are once, few and many counts, or a class for expanded clones, and some rows have none.

V gene,D gene,J gene,clone size,CDR3 protein,CDR3 DNA
TRBV18,.,TRBJ1-1,.,CASSPSQENTEAFF,TGTGCCAGCTCACCAAGCCAGGAGAACACTGAAGCTTTCTTT
TRBV10-3,TRBD1,TRBJ2-1,once,CAIRDRDRAYNEQFF,TGTGCCATCAGGGATCGGGACAGAGCTTACAATGAGCAGTTCTTC
TRBV7-9,.,TRBJ1-2,.,CASSRGQRGYTF,TGTGCCAGCAGCCGAGGACAGCGCGGCTACACCTTC
TRBV19,.,TRBJ1-4,.,CASSSRGTNKKLFF,TGTGCCAGTAGTTCCCGGGGGACTAATAAAAAACTGTTTTTT
TRBV7-9,.,TRBJ1-6,few,CASSLNWPPLHF,TGTGCCAGCAGCTTAAATTGGCCACCCCTCCACTTT
TRBV29-1,TRBD1,TRBJ1-1,.,CSLLGGRGQAFF,TGCAGCCTCCTTGGGGGCAGGGGGCAAGCTTTCTTT
TRBV4-1,TRBD1,TRBJ2-7,.,CASSQVLRTGDSYEQYF,TGCGCCAGCAGCCAAGTCCTTAGAACAGGGGACTCCTACGAGCAGTACTTC
TRBV27,.,TRBJ1-4,.,CASSLYPSSEKLFF,TGTGCCAGCAGTTTATATCCCTCGTCTGAAAAACTGTTTTTT
TRBV30,.,TRBJ2-6,.,CAWRSVGANVLTF,TGTGCCTGGAGGAGCGTTGGGGCCAACGTCCTGACTTTC
TRBV28,TRBD1,TRBJ2-2,.,CASSPFGTGDAGELFF,TGTGCCAGCAGTCCGTTTGGGACAGGGGATGCCGGGGAGCTGTTTTTT
TRBV27,TRBD1,TRBJ1-2,.,CASSSGQGALGYTF,TGTGCCAGCAGTTCGGGACAGGGGGCTTTGGGCTACACCTTC
TRBV28,TRBD2,TRBJ2-1,.,CATEPPGGWVSGNEQFF,TGTGCCACCGAGCCCCCGGGGGGGTGGGTTAGCGGCAATGAGCAGTTCTTC
TRBV19,TRBD1,TRBJ1-1,.,CASSPGTEMNTEAFF,TGTGCCAGTAGCCCCGGGACAGAAATGAACACTGAAGCTTTCTTT
TRBV11-2,.,TRBJ1-1,.,CASSLIPRAVGTEAFF,TGTGCCAGCAGCTTAATCCCCAGGGCGGTTGGCACTGAAGCTTTCTTT
TRBV5-1,.,TRBJ2-2,.,CASSPSRGQPNTGELFF,TGCGCCAGCAGCCCCTCCCGTGGACAGCCGAACACCGGGGAGCTGTTTTTT
TRBV3-1/TRBV3-2,.,TRBJ1-3,.,CASSQARDTIYF,TGTGCCAGCAGCCAAGCGAGGGACACCATATATTTT
TRBV7-9,.,TRBJ1-3,.,CAYRRGSGNTIYF,TGTGCCTACAGGAGGGGCTCTGGAAACACCATATATTTT